This TCR beta chain was profiled in a study of vaccination and CD4 T cells after COVID-19. General observations from the study: Convalescent patient numbers were relatively low, with no early post-infection timepoints.

Once obtained from cultured CD4+ T cells, the DNA was sequenced using the Oncomine TCR Beta short-read assay. Via MiXCR, TCRdb re-called the PCR reads, giving one row per CDR3 protein. The table lists about 13,000 distinct CDR3 sequences, approximately 44% of them singletons. Indicated treatment: approximately 9-day PBMC culture with coronavirus spike peptide pools or control peptides (ViraFEST assay). The CDR3 runs 14 residues. CDR1 and CDR2 from the germline V gene are ENHRY and SYGVKD. V lost 6 bases to trimming and J lost 1 base, with 9 bases between them. This clonotype has more than one count but fewer than ten. Its antigen remains unknown.

This TCR came from a human donor who had recovered from COVID-19. The specimen sequenced was CD4+ T cells from blood, cultured in vitro. The V call is TRBV10-3, the J call TRBJ2-2; D gene unclear. For the CDR3, the DNA is TGTGCCATCAGGGAACACCTGAACACCGGGGAGCTGTTTTTT. Protein: CAIREHLNTGELFF.